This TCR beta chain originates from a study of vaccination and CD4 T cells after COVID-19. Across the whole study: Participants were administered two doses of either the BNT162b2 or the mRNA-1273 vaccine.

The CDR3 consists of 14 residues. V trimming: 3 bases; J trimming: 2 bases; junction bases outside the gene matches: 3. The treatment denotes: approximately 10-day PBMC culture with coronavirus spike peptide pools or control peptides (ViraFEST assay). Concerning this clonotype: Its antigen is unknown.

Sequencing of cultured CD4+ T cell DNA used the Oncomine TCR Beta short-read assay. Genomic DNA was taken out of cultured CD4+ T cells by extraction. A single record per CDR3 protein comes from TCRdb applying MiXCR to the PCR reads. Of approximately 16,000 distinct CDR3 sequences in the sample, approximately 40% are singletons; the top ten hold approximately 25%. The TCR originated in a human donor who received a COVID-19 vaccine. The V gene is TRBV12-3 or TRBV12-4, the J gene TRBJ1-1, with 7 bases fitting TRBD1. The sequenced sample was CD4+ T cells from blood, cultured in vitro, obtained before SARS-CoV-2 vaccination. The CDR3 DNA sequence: TGTGCCAGCAGTTTGGGACAGTCCAACACTGAAGCTTTCTTT. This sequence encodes CASSLGQSNTEAFF.